These T cell receptor beta chains were read from a single sample in a study of low-dose radiotherapy and immunotherapy resistance in tumors. Via MiXCR, TCRdb re-called the reads, giving one row per CDR3 protein. The data contain tens of thousands of distinct CDR3 sequences, about 25% of them singletons. The sequencing here drew on PBMCs, taken before treatment. Receptor source: a male donor with rectosigmoid adenocarcinoma. Each CDR3 is given with its conserved first and last residue. The order of the fields is CDR3 length, clone size, V gene, D gene, J gene, CDR3 DNA, CDR3 protein. A D gene is named only where the DNA matches it firmly. The listing skips clone size in some rows; elsewhere it reads once, few, many or a size class.

len: 14; abundance: many; v_gene: TRBV4-3; d_gene: NA; j_gene: TRBJ1-2; CDR3nt: TGCGCCAGCAGCCAAACCGGGGGTTGGGATGGCTACACCTTC; CDR3aa: CASSQTGGWDGYTF
len: 15; abundance: many; v_gene: TRBV6-5; d_gene: NA; j_gene: TRBJ2-7; CDR3nt: TGTGCCAGCAGTTACTTCGCGGGGGCCACCTACGAGCAGTACTTC; CDR3aa: CASSYFAGATYEQYF
len: 14; abundance: many; v_gene: TRBV19; d_gene: NA; j_gene: TRBJ2-2; CDR3nt: TGTGCCAGTAGTACTGACGGAACGGGGGGGGAGCTGTTTTTT; CDR3aa: CASSTDGTGGELFF
len: 16; abundance: many; v_gene: TRBV7-2; d_gene: NA; j_gene: TRBJ2-7; CDR3nt: TGTGCCAGCAGCTTAGATGGCAGGGGTTTCTCCTACGAGCAGTACTTC; CDR3aa: CASSLDGRGFSYEQYF
len: 15; abundance: NA; v_gene: TRBV4-3; d_gene: TRBD2; j_gene: TRBJ2-7; CDR3nt: TGCGCCAGCAGCCAAGGTAGCGGGAGCTGGAACGAGCAGTACTTC; CDR3aa: CASSQGSGSWNEQYF
len: 12; abundance: many; v_gene: TRBV6-6; d_gene: NA; j_gene: TRBJ1-2; CDR3nt: TGTGCCGGGGGCCAGGGGAACTATGGCTACACCTTC; CDR3aa: CAGGQGNYGYTF
len: 14; abundance: many; v_gene: TRBV25-1; d_gene: TRBD2; j_gene: TRBJ2-1; CDR3nt: TGTGCCAGCAGGGCGGGGGGATCCTACTTCGAGCAGTTCTTC; CDR3aa: CASRAGGSYFEQFF
len: 15; abundance: medium-sized; v_gene: TRBV29-1; d_gene: TRBD2; j_gene: TRBJ2-7; CDR3nt: TGCAGCGTTGAAGACTACAGACTAGCGGGTTACGAGCAGTACTTC; CDR3aa: CSVEDYRLAGYEQYF
len: 17; abundance: NA; v_gene: TRBV15; d_gene: NA; j_gene: TRBJ2-2; CDR3nt: TGTGCCACCAGCAGAGACCGGGGCATCGCGAACACCGGGGAGCTGTTTTTT; CDR3aa: CATSRDRGIANTGELFF
len: 13; abundance: many; v_gene: TRBV7-2; d_gene: NA; j_gene: TRBJ1-1; CDR3nt: TGTGCCAGCAGTTATTTATGGAACACTGAAGCTTTCTTT; CDR3aa: CASSYLWNTEAFF
len: 14; abundance: many; v_gene: TRBV10-2; d_gene: TRBD2; j_gene: TRBJ2-3; CDR3nt: TGCGCCAGCAGCCCGGGACTAGCGGTAGATACGCAGTATTTT; CDR3aa: CASSPGLAVDTQYF
len: 13; abundance: many; v_gene: TRBV4-3; d_gene: TRBD1; j_gene: TRBJ1-6; CDR3nt: TGCGCCAGCAGCCGGGACAGTAATTCACCCCTCCACTTT; CDR3aa: CASSRDSNSPLHF
len: 14; abundance: many; v_gene: TRBV10-1; d_gene: TRBD2; j_gene: TRBJ2-5; CDR3nt: TGCGCCAGATTTAGCGGGCCCAGCCAAGAGACCCAGTACTTC; CDR3aa: CARFSGPSQETQYF
len: 15; abundance: many; v_gene: TRBV6-2/TRBV6-3; d_gene: TRBD1; j_gene: TRBJ2-3; CDR3nt: TGTGCCAGCAGCCACGGACAGGGCAGCACAGATACGCAGTATTTT; CDR3aa: CASSHGQGSTDTQYF
len: 14; abundance: few; v_gene: TRBV20-1; d_gene: TRBD2; j_gene: TRBJ2-1; CDR3nt: TGCAGTGCTCAACTAGCGGGAAAGGACAATGAGCAGTTCTTC; CDR3aa: CSAQLAGKDNEQFF
len: 17; abundance: many; v_gene: TRBV10-2; d_gene: NA; j_gene: TRBJ2-3; CDR3nt: TGCGCCAGCAGTGAGGGTGGGGGGATCTTAGGCACAGATACGCAGTATTTT; CDR3aa: CASSEGGGILGTDTQYF
len: 14; abundance: many; v_gene: TRBV6-5; d_gene: NA; j_gene: TRBJ2-6; CDR3nt: TGTGCCAGCAGTTATAGCTCTGGGGCCAACGTCCTGACTTTC; CDR3aa: CASSYSSGANVLTF